Shown below are 32 T cell receptor beta chains from a single sample sequenced in a study of cytomegalovirus exposure and HLA in healthy donors. The PCR contained 60 Vbeta and 13 Jbeta primers. Measured with immunoSEQ multiplex PCR; TCRdb has only the in-frame clones, and not every one. The sample lists 95,000 to 150,000 clones, over 80% occurring once. The sequenced sample was PBMCs. The receptors derive from a man between 45 and 60 years old in good health and CMV-seronegative.

V is TRBV10-3 and J is TRBJ2-1, with a tentative D call TRBD2 (7 bases). V lost 6 bases to trimming and J lost 3 bases, with 12 bases between them. This CDR3 comprises 14 residues. CDR1 ENHRY and CDR2 SYGVKD come from the germline V gene. The CDR3 loop reads CAIRLGGLYNEQFF. The CDR3 nucleotides are TGTGCCATCAGGCTCGGGGGGCTCTACAATGAGCAGTTCTTC.

The chain recombines TRBV5-1 with TRBJ1-5; 10 bases match TRBD1. CDR1 and CDR2 (germline): SGHRS, YFSETQ. This CDR3 has 15 residues. With V trimmed by 4 bases and J by 4 bases, 5 bases remained unmatched. CDR3 bases: TGCGCCAGCAGCCTCGACAGGGGGCCAAATCAGCCCCAGCATTTT. Amino acid sequence: CASSLDRGPNQPQHF.

The chain joins TRBV28 to TRBJ1-2, with TRBD1 matching 8 bases. V was clipped by 6 bases and J by 4 bases; unmatched bases: 10. The CDR3 contains 15 residues. Germline V lookup: CDR1 MDHEN, CDR2 SYDVKM. CDR3 nucleotide sequence: TGTGCCAGCAGCGTACCTACAGGGGGACCCTATGGCTACACCTTC. It yields the protein CASSVPTGGPYGYTF.

V gene TRBV30 combines with J gene TRBJ1-2; perhaps TRBD1 as D (6 bases). Germline V lookup: CDR1 GTSNPN, CDR2 SVGIG (reference sequence). The CDR3 consists of 15 residues. With 1 base removed from V and 3 bases from J, the gap between germline ends came to 15 bases. CDR3 region: CAWSDEGGADYGYTF. The CDR3 DNA follows: TGTGCCTGGAGTGACGAAGGGGGGGCGGACTATGGCTACACCTTC.

The chain is built from TRBV27 and TRBJ2-2, with 7 nucleotides matching TRBD2. CDR1 is MNHEY and CDR2 is SMNVEV in the germline V gene (reference sequence). This CDR3 has 16 residues. V was clipped by 3 bases and J by 0 bases; unmatched bases: 4. This CDR3 reads CASSFQRGANTGELFF. The CDR3 region has the DNA TGTGCCAGCAGTTTTCAGCGGGGTGCGAACACCGGGGAGCTGTTTTTT.

This clone was seen a few times. The chain is built from TRBV6-5 and TRBJ1-3; 7 bases match TRBD1. The CDR3 runs to 15 residues. Germline values: CDR1 MNHEY, CDR2 SVGAGI. V lost 5 bases, J lost 4 bases, and 8 bases stayed unmatched. The CDR3 coding sequence is TGTGCCAGCAGTACAGGGGCGGACGCCGGAAACACCATATATTTT. It translates to CASSTGADAGNTIYF.

This clone is a singleton in its sample. V and J are TRBV5-1 and TRBJ2-7, with 15 positions matching TRBD2. Germline values: CDR1 SGHRS, CDR2 YFSETQ. V shed 4 bases, J shed 6 bases, and the junction held 2 bases outside the gene matches. The CDR3 runs 14 residues. CDR3 sequence: CASSEGLAGGEQYF. CDR3 nucleotide sequence: TGCGCCAGCAGCGAGGGACTAGCGGGGGGCGAGCAGTACTTC.

The chain recombines TRBV5-4 with TRBJ2-3; 10 positions match TRBD2. Germline CDR1 SGHNT, CDR2 YYREEE (reference sequence). The CDR3 is made up of 15 amino acids. Unmatched junction bases numbered 1, after V lost 1 base and J lost 2 bases. The chain's CDR3 is CASSLTSGITDTQYF. As DNA, the CDR3 is TGTGCCAGCAGCTTGACTAGCGGGATCACAGATACGCAGTATTTT.

Concerning this clone: This sample includes further DNA sequences coding for the same CDR3. This chain connects TRBV18 to TRBJ2-7; TRBD1 matches 9 bases. Germline-derived CDR1 and CDR2 are KGHSH and LQKENI. The V gene end was trimmed by 3 bases and the J gene end by 1 base; junction bases not matched to a gene: 1. The length of the CDR3 is 14 residues. Written as DNA, the CDR3 is TGTGCCAGCTCACCGGGACAGGGTTCCTACGAGCAGTACTTC. Amino acids: CASSPGQGSYEQYF.

V is TRBV5-6 and J is TRBJ2-7; maybe TRBD1 (6 bases). This CDR3 has 13 residues. Germline V gene data show CDR1 as SGHDT and CDR2 as YYEEEE. Between the trimmed V and J ends, which lost 4 bases and 3 bases, there was a span of 11 bases. CDR3: CASSQGHSYEQYF. The CDR3 DNA reads as TGTGCCAGCAGCCAGGGACATAGCTACGAGCAGTACTTC.

This sequence joins TRBV5-1 and TRBJ2-1; 7 bases fit TRBD1. CDR3 size: 15 residues. Trimming at V came to 0 bases and at J to 10 bases, leaving 10 bases not matched to a gene. Germline lookup yields CDR1 SGHRS and CDR2 YFSETQ. The CDR3 DNA sequence: TGCGCCAGCAGCTTGGCCTTGAGGGGGCAGAAAGAGCAGTTCTTC. Its translation: CASSLALRGQKEQFF.

The genes are TRBV10-3 and TRBJ1-4, with 8 positions matching TRBD1. The germline V gene encodes CDR1 ENHRY and CDR2 SYGVKD. J gave up 6 bases and V 7 bases, and 7 bases lay outside the gene matches. The CDR3 is made up of 14 amino acids. The CDR3 sequence: CAITNDRGDEKLFF. The CDR3 DNA sequence: TGTGCCATCACCAACGACAGGGGCGATGAAAAACTGTTTTTT.

The table lists this clone with a few counts. The chain combines TRBV5-1 with TRBJ1-1, with D possibly matching TRBD1 (5 bases). Trimming shortened V by 4 bases and J by 2 bases, and 15 bases separated the two germline ends. Germline values: CDR1 SGHRS, CDR2 YFSETQ. The CDR3 covers 15 residues. CDR3 loop: CASSQDTPINTEAFF. Written as DNA, the CDR3 is TGCGCCAGCAGCCAGGACACCCCGATAAACACTGAAGCTTTCTTT.

In nucleotides, the CDR3 is TGTGCCAGTAGTATTGGAAACAGGGGTGACTCTGGAAACACCATATATTTT. This sequence encodes CASSIGNRGDSGNTIYF. The V and J genes are TRBV19 and TRBJ1-3, with TRBD1 matching 7 bases. The length of the CDR3 is 17 residues. The V and J ends lost 3 bases and 0 bases, in that order; junction bases with no gene match: 8. Germline V CDR1 and CDR2: LNHDA, SQIVND (reference sequence). The complete variable domain, with remaining parts taken from reference TRBV19 and TRBJ1-3, reads DGGITQSPKYLFRKEGQNVTLSCEQNLNHDAMYWYRQDPGQGLRLIYYSQIVNDFQKGDIAEGYSVSREKKESFPLTVTSAQKNPTAFYLCASSIGNRGDSGNTIYFGEGSWLTVV.

This clone was counted once. CDR3 in amino acids: CASMTVLGGRTEAFF. For the CDR3, the DNA is TGTGCCAGCATGACAGTCCTCGGCGGGAGGACTGAAGCTTTCTTT. This chain joins TRBV5-5 and TRBJ1-1; D might be TRBD1 (5 bases). The ends were cut back, 6 bases at V and 5 bases at J, with 20 bases in the middle. The CDR3 runs to 15 residues. Germline V gives CDR1 SGHKS, CDR2 YYEKEE (reference sequence).

This chain uses TRBV18 with TRBJ1-2; D gene unclear. CDR1 KGHSH and CDR2 LQKENI come from the germline V gene. Trimming cost V 6 bases and J 0 bases, with 11 bases left between them. This CDR3 has 14 residues. CDR3 protein: CASSHQDTNYGYTF. The CDR3 DNA reads TGTGCCAGCTCTCACCAGGATACTAACTATGGCTACACCTTC. The full variable domain, completed using reference TRBV18 and TRBJ1-2, is NAGVMQNPRHLVRRRGQEARLRCSPMKGHSHVYWYRQLPEEGLKFMVYLQKENIIDESGMPKERFSAEFPKEGPSILRIQQVVRGDSAAYFCASSHQDTNYGYTFGSGTRLTVV.

The chain combines TRBV11-3 with TRBJ2-2; the match to TRBD2 covers 11 bases. Germline CDR1 SGHNT, CDR2 YENEEA. The CDR3 totals 17 residues. Trimming cost V 6 bases and J 0 bases; bases outside gene matches: 6. CDR3 residues: CASSLRLAGSNTGELFF. The CDR3 DNA reads TGTGCCAGCAGTTTAAGACTAGCGGGATCGAACACCGGGGAGCTGTTTTTT.

V usage is TRBV10-1 and J usage is TRBJ1-5; D gene uncertain. The germline V and J ends were trimmed by 11 bases and 9 bases, with 14 bases remaining between them. This CDR3 comprises 11 residues. The germline V gene encodes CDR1 WNHNN and CDR2 SYGVQD (reference sequence). CDR3 nucleotides: TGCGCCCGTAGAGCGGGGTGGCCCCAGCATTTT. This codes for CARRAGWPQHF.

This clone showed up just once. The chain is built from TRBV7-8 and TRBJ2-2; 8 nucleotides match TRBD1. With V trimmed by 9 bases and J by 6 bases, 12 bases remained unmatched. The CDR3 runs to 15 residues. CDR1 SGHVS and CDR2 FQNEAQ come from the germline V gene. In nucleotides, the CDR3 is TGTGCCAGTCTCCAGGGGGCCGGGGGATCCGGGGAGCTGTTTTTT. This gives the protein CASLQGAGGSGELFF.

This chain links TRBV28 with TRBJ1-2; D gene uncertain. Trimming took off 7 bases at V and 4 bases at J, with 7 bases between the two ends. The CDR3 has 11 amino acids. Germline CDR1 and CDR2: MDHEN and SYDVKM. CDR3 nucleotides: TGTGCCAGCAACGCGGCCTATGGCTACACCTTC. It translates to CASNAAYGYTF.

The chain links TRBV6-4 to TRBJ1-2; TRBD1 agrees at 7 bases. CDR3 length equals 17 residues. Germline trimming cut 6 bases from V and 3 bases from J; bases unmatched to any gene: 16. Germline V CDR1 and CDR2: MRHNA, SNTAGT. CDR3 protein: CASSPGGSIPEDYGYTF. The CDR3 region has the DNA TGTGCCAGCAGCCCAGGGGGAAGTATTCCCGAAGACTATGGCTACACCTTC.

The V call is TRBV19, the J call TRBJ2-7; tentative D call: TRBD2 (6 bases). Germline V gene sequence: CDR1 LNHDA, CDR2 SQIVND (reference sequence). The V gene lost 6 bases and the J gene lost 3 bases, with 18 bases spanning the gap. This CDR3 spans 15 amino acids. The CDR3 is CASSRYPLGGYEQYF. Here the CDR3 DNA reads TGTGCCAGTAGCCGATACCCCTTGGGGGGCTACGAGCAGTACTTC. Drawing the rest from reference TRBV19 and TRBJ2-7, the complete variable domain is DGGITQSPKYLFRKEGQNVTLSCEQNLNHDAMYWYRQDPGQGLRLIYYSQIVNDFQKGDIAEGYSVSREKKESFPLTVTSAQKNPTAFYLCASSRYPLGGYEQYFGPGTRLTVT.

This chain connects TRBV7-2 to TRBJ2-1; D possibly corresponds to TRBD2 (5 bases). The CDR3 has 12 amino acids. From germline, CDR1 is SGHTA and CDR2 FQGNSA. V was trimmed by 3 bases and J by 15 bases, leaving 15 bases between them. CDR3 bases: TGTGCCAGCAGCTTCCGGACTGACTGGCCGTTCTTC. Protein: CASSFRTDWPFF.

The chain combines TRBV7-2 with TRBJ1-2; TRBD1 might be the D (5 bases). Deletions cut 2 bases from V and 8 bases from J, with 15 bases between. The CDR3 loop spans 14 amino acids. The V gene's germline CDR1 is SGHTA and CDR2 FQGNSA. CDR3 sequence reads: CASSLNQGQGGYTF. CDR3 nucleotides: TGTGCCAGCAGCTTAAACCAGGGTCAGGGAGGCTACACCTTC.

On this clone itself: Relative to the germline gene, one junction end is altered; a read error may explain this. This chain links TRBV5-4 with TRBJ1-1; D gene uncertain. The CDR3 consists of 15 residues. CDR1 and CDR2 from the germline V gene are SGHNT and YYREEE (reference sequence). CDR3 sequence: CSSSLGFPGNTEAFF. CDR3 nucleotide sequence: TGTTCCAGCAGCTTGGGATTTCCGGGGAACACTGAAGCTTTCTTT.

This chain links TRBV11-2 with TRBJ2-3, with TRBD2 identical over 8 bases. The CDR3 length is 16 residues. CDR1 and CDR2 from the germline V gene are SGHAT and FQNNGV. With V trimmed by 1 base and J by 5 bases, 8 bases remained unmatched. CDR3 bases: TGTGCCAGCAGCTTAGGCCTAGCGGGCTTACTAGATACGCAGTATTTT. Encoded protein: CASSLGLAGLLDTQYF.

The J gene is TRBJ1-2, the V gene TRBV7-2; D gene ambiguous. The CDR3 loop spans 15 amino acids. Germline loops: CDR1 SGHTA, CDR2 FQGNSA. V was clipped by 4 bases and J by 8 bases, with 20 bases between them. CDR3 DNA: TGTGCCAGCAGCTACTTATTCCCCTTAGCCGGGGGCTACACCTTC. This gives the protein CASSYLFPLAGGYTF. Using reference TRBV7-2 and TRBJ1-2 for the parts outside the CDR3, the full variable domain is GAGVSQSPSNKVTEKGKDVELRCDPISGHTALYWYRQSLGQGLEFLIYFQGNSAPDKSGLPSDRFSAERTGGSVSTLTIQRTQQEDSAVYLCASSYLFPLAGGYTFGSGTRLTVV.

This clone was picked up one time. The V and J genes are TRBV7-6 and TRBJ2-3; tentative D call: TRBD1 (7 bases). V lost 6 bases and J 4 bases, leaving 20 bases between the germline ends. The CDR3 has 16 amino acids. CDR1 is SGHVS and CDR2 is FNYEAQ in the germline V gene. CDR3 loop: CASRDPRRGLADTQYF. The CDR3 DNA reads TGTGCCAGCAGAGACCCCCGGAGGGGGCTCGCAGATACGCAGTATTTT. Full variable domain (outside the CDR3, taken from reference TRBV7-6 and TRBJ2-3): GAGVSQSPRYKVTKRGQDVALRCDPISGHVSLYWYRQALGQGPEFLTYFNYEAQQDKSGLPNDRFSAERPEGSISTLTIQRTEQRDSAMYRCASRDPRRGLADTQYFGPGTRLTVL.

This sequence joins TRBV28 and TRBJ1-2, with a tentative D call TRBD1 (5 bases). V was shortened by 5 bases and J by 4 bases, with 14 bases between the two germline ends. Germline V gives CDR1 MDHEN, CDR2 SYDVKM. CDR3 size: 14 residues. CDR3 nucleotides: TGTGCCAGCAGTCCCGGACACGTCCTCTATGGCTACACCTTC. Protein: CASSPGHVLYGYTF.

The rearrangement joins TRBV7-9 to TRBJ2-2; 10 bases match TRBD2. This CDR3 is 12 amino acids long. The germline gives CDR1 SEHNR, CDR2 FQNEAQ (reference sequence). Trimming removed 11 bases from V and 6 bases from J; junction bases left unmatched: 3. CDR3 sequence: CAVGTSAGELFF. In nucleotides, the CDR3 is TGTGCCGTCGGGACTAGCGCCGGGGAGCTGTTTTTT.

V usage is TRBV7-2 and J usage is TRBJ2-3; 9 bases map to TRBD2. With V trimmed by 3 bases and J by 5 bases, 6 bases remained unmatched. Per the germline V gene, CDR1 is SGHTA and CDR2 is FQGNSA. The CDR3 has 15 residues. The CDR3 coding sequence is TGTGCCAGCAGCTTTGAGGCGGGGGGGCTAGATACGCAGTATTTT. Its translation: CASSFEAGGLDTQYF.

V usage is TRBV5-1 and J usage is TRBJ1-3, with 9 bases fitting TRBD1. Germline lookup yields CDR1 SGHRS and CDR2 YFSETQ. This CDR3 has 14 residues. Trimming took 4 bases from V and 3 from J; bases not matched to a gene: 2. The CDR3 sequence: CASSRGQGGNTIYF. The CDR3 nucleotides are TGCGCCAGCAGCCGGGGACAGGGTGGAAACACCATATATTTT. The variable domain in full, completed from reference TRBV5-1 and TRBJ1-3, reads KAGVTQTPRYLIKTRGQQVTLSCSPISGHRSVSWYQQTPGQGLQFLFEYFSETQRNKGNFPGRFSGRQFSNSRSEMNVSTLELGDSALYLCASSRGQGGNTIYFGEGSWLTVV.